Detailed here is one T cell receptor beta chain. Antigen: not known. This record comes from a study of regulatory T cells. Amplification used 52 TRBV primers and 13 TRBJ primers. Repertoires were generated with immunoSEQ multiplex PCR, while TCRdb's copy carries only in-frame clones and drops some. The sample lists more than 15,000 clones, more than 65% occurring once. Germline V gene lookup returns CDR1 ENHRY and CDR2 SYGVKD. Trimming took off 3 bases at V and 1 base at J, with 8 bases between the two ends. This CDR3 is built from 14 residues. Study results and limitations: Hydrophobic residues at CDR3 positions 6 and 7 were enriched in conventional CD4+ T cells of CD3G-deficient patients.

This clonotype was obtained from a person aged 25 to 40 with CD3G deficiency. Sequenced input: conventional CD4+ T cells sorted from blood. This sequence joins TRBV10-3 and TRBJ2-3, with unresolved D. This CDR3 is CAISDAHRTDTQYF. The DNA for the CDR3 is TGTGCCATCAGTGACGCCCACCGCACAGATACGCAGTATTTT.